The entry below gives a single T cell receptor (beta chain) sequence along with its context. This entry belongs to a study of cytomegalovirus exposure and HLA in healthy donors. There are 14 residues in the CDR3. Germline V lookup: CDR1 SNHLY, CDR2 FYNNEI. The ends were cut back, 4 bases at V and 0 bases at J, with 7 bases in the middle. The PCR made use of 60 Vbeta and 13 Jbeta primers. Only in-frame clones appear in the TCRdb table, and some are missing; sequencing was by immunoSEQ multiplex PCR. The sample holds a few hundred thousand clones, around 83% seen once. The genes are TRBV2 and TRBJ1-3, with D tentatively TRBD1 (6 bases). This TCR was sampled from a girl aged 10 to 17 in good health and CMV-seronegative. Sequenced: PBMCs. CDR3 DNA sequence: TGTGCCAGCAGTGGGACAGTCTCTGGAAACACCATATATTTT. Its translation is CASSGTVSGNTIYF. The variable domain in full, completed from reference TRBV2 and TRBJ1-3, reads EPEVTQTPSHQVTQMGQEVILRCVPISNHLYFYWYRQILGQKVEFLVSFYNNEISEKSEIFDDQFSVERPDGSNFTLKIRSTKLEDSAMYFCASSGTVSGNTIYFGEGSWLTVV.